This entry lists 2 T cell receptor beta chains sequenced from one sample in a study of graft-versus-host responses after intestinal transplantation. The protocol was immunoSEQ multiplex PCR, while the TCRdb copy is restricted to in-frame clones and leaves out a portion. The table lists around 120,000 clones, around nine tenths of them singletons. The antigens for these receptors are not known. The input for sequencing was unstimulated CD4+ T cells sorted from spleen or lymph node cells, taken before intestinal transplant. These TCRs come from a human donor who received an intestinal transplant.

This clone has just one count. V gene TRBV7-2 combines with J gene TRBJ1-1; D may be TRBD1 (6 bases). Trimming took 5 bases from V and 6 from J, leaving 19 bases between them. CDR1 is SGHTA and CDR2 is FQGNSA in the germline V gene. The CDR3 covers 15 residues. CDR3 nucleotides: TGTGCCAGCAGCATAAGACAGGCCTCTAGGGCTGAAGCTTTCTTT. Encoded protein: CASSIRQASRAEAFF.

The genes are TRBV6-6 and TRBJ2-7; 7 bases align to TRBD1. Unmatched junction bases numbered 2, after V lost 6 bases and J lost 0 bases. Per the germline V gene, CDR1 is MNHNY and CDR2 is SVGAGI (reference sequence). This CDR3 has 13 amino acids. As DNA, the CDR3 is TGTGCCAGCAGACGGGACAGCTCCTACGAGCAGTACTTC. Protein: CASRRDSSYEQYF.